There are a few counts of the clone carrying this TCR beta chain. Gene names follow the mouse nomenclature. The CDR3 end falls 4 residues outside the read, so it is completed with the germline J gene. Other nucleotide sequences from this sample produce the same CDR3. On the basis of CD4, CD8alpha, NKG2D, NKG2ACE and other markers, pooled cutaneous lymph node cells were sorted. These data originate in a study of CD8+ T cells in alopecia areata. RNA extraction and reverse transcription yielded cDNA as sequencing template. Data came from immunoSEQ multiplex PCR; TCRdb stores just in-frame clones and leaves some out. Recorded here are about 270,000 clones, none singletons. The V and J ends lost 2 bases and 1 base, in that order; junction bases with no gene match: 4. Germline CDR1 reads FNHDT; CDR2 reads SITEND (reference sequence). The CDR3 contains 16 residues.

The receptor's source is a C3H/HeJ mouse with alopecia areata. Strain haplotype at MHC: H2-k. The sample comprised CD4+ T cells sorted from a lymph node. The rearrangement links TRBV19 to TRBJ2-3; 10 bases fit TRBD2. CDR3 DNA (partial): TGTGCCAGCAGTATCCTGGGGGGGCGCGGTGCAGAA. Protein product: CASSILGGRGAE. The full CDR3 reads CASSILGGRGAETLYF. The full variable domain, its missing parts supplied by reference TRBV19 and TRBJ2-3, is GGIITQTPKFLIGQEGQKLTLKCQQNFNHDTMYWYRQDSGKGLRLIYYSITENDLQKGDLSEGYDASREKKSSFSLTVTSAQKNEMAVFLCASSILGGRGAETLYFGSGTRLTVL.